One and the same sample provided the 31 T cell receptor beta chains below, sequenced in a study of shared clonotypes between healthy human individuals. Method: immunoSEQ multiplex PCR; TCRdb's copy keeps in-frame clones and lacks some. Among about 2.1 million clones listed, approximately 92% were seen once. Naive CD8 cells lacked CD45RO, underwent positive selection for CCR7 and left out terminally differentiated effector memory CD45RA+ cells. Material: naive CD8+ T cells from PBMCs. Every receptor here comes from a man between 18 and 29 years old in good health. Some clones in this sample may be carry-over from other donors' samples.

The chain recombines TRBV4-1 with TRBJ2-6; the D gene is possibly TRBD2 (6 bases). CDR3 length: 17 amino acids. Germline V lookup: CDR1 MGHRA, CDR2 YSYEKL. The germline V and J ends were trimmed by 0 bases and 0 bases, with 9 bases remaining between them. CDR3 sequence (DNA): TGCGCCAGCAGCCAAGATCGGAGGGGCTCTGGGGCCAACGTCCTGACTTTC. This codes for CASSQDRRGSGANVLTF.

V usage is TRBV15 and J usage is TRBJ1-1; weak D call: TRBD1 (5 bases). There are 16 residues in the CDR3. The V end lost 0 bases, the J end lost 4 bases, and 15 bases lay between the germline ends. Germline CDR1 and CDR2: LNHNV and YYDKDF (reference sequence). This CDR3 reads CATSREGQGRGTEAFF. CDR3 bases: TGTGCCACCAGCAGAGAAGGGCAGGGTCGGGGCACTGAAGCTTTCTTT.

As concerns this clone: The same CDR3 also results from other DNA sequences found in this sample. This chain connects TRBV6-6 to TRBJ2-7; D is undetermined. The V gene's germline CDR1 is MNHNY and CDR2 SVGAGI (reference sequence). V lost 0 bases and J lost 3, with 6 bases in between. CDR3 length: 13 residues. This CDR3 reads CASSYSNVYEQYF. The CDR3 DNA reads TGTGCCAGCAGTTACTCGAATGTCTACGAGCAGTACTTC.

This chain connects TRBV28 to TRBJ2-2, with unresolved D. Deletions cut 2 bases from V and 3 bases from J, with 7 bases between. This CDR3 has 14 amino acids. The germline CDR1 and CDR2 sequences are MDHEN and SYDVKM. This CDR3 reads CASSLVVDTGELFF. In DNA, the CDR3 is TGTGCCAGCAGTTTAGTGGTCGACACCGGGGAGCTGTTTTTT.

The J gene is TRBJ1-2, the V gene TRBV29-1; unclear D gene. The CDR3 runs to 10 residues. Looked up from germline, CDR1 is SQVTM and CDR2 is ANQGSEA. Trimming took off 3 bases at V and 4 bases at J, with 3 bases between the two ends. The CDR3 here is CSVDSYGYTF. Written as DNA, the CDR3 is TGCAGCGTTGACAGCTATGGCTACACCTTC.

This clone has just one count. This sequence joins TRBV28 and TRBJ1-5; D not certain. Trimming left V 2 bases short and J 0 bases short, with 23 bases between. There are 20 residues in the CDR3. Germline CDR1 reads MDHEN; CDR2 reads SYDVKM. The CDR3 spells CASSLGPAGALMYSNQPQHF. The CDR3 DNA sequence: TGTGCCAGCAGTTTAGGTCCGGCGGGAGCTTTAATGTATAGCAATCAGCCCCAGCATTTT.

The chain uses TRBV7-6 and TRBJ1-1; D unclear. The CDR3 consists of 12 residues. Germline V gives CDR1 SGHVS, CDR2 FNYEAQ. V was trimmed by 5 bases and J by 3 bases, leaving 7 bases between them. The CDR3 spells CASSRADTEAFF. The CDR3 nucleotides are TGTGCCAGCAGCCGCGCGGACACTGAAGCTTTCTTT.

The V call is TRBV2, the J call TRBJ2-5; D possibly matches TRBD1 or TRBD2 (5 bases each). CDR1 and CDR2 from the germline V gene are SNHLY and FYNNEI. The V end lost 5 bases, the J end lost 0 bases, and 19 bases lay between the germline ends. This CDR3 spans 17 amino acids. CDR3 DNA: TGTGCCAGCAGTCCACCGACGGGGCTTTTGTACCAAGAGACCCAGTACTTC. The encoded protein is CASSPPTGLLYQETQYF.

This chain links TRBV19 with TRBJ1-4; D is perhaps TRBD1 (6 bases). This CDR3 has 15 residues. Trimming shortened V by 5 bases and J by 4 bases, and 14 bases separated the two germline ends. Germline loops: CDR1 LNHDA, CDR2 SQIVND (reference sequence). CDR3 DNA sequence: TGTGCCAGTAGTCCGCCGGACAGCGATAATGAAAAACTGTTTTTT. Protein product: CASSPPDSDNEKLFF.

The V call is TRBV7-3, the J call TRBJ2-3; the D call may be TRBD1 or TRBD2 (6 bases each). Germline V CDR1 and CDR2: SGHTA, FQGTGA. This CDR3 is 16 amino acids long. The germline V and J ends were trimmed by 4 bases and 6 bases, with 20 bases remaining between them. The CDR3 DNA is TGTGCCAGCAGCTCCCCCGGTAGGGGGGTATCCGATACGCAGTATTTT. Its translation is CASSSPGRGVSDTQYF.

The J gene is TRBJ2-7, the V gene TRBV27, with a weak D call TRBD1 (5 bases). CDR1 and CDR2 from the germline V gene are MNHEY and SMNVEV (reference sequence). Trimming stripped 6 bases from V and 5 bases from J, with 14 bases between. This CDR3 region has 13 residues. CDR3 amino acids: CASSSRTPDEQYF. DNA of the CDR3: TGTGCCAGCAGCTCCCGGACACCCGACGAGCAGTACTTC.

This chain connects TRBV28 to TRBJ1-1; D unclear. V lost 7 bases, J lost 0 bases, and 12 bases lay in between. Germline CDR1 reads MDHEN; CDR2 reads SYDVKM. The CDR3 has 14 amino acids. The CDR3 loop is CASTPRRVNTEAFF. The DNA of the CDR3 is TGTGCCAGCACCCCTCGGAGGGTGAACACTGAAGCTTTCTTT.

Regarding this clone: Additional DNA sequences in this sample encode the identical CDR3. The V and J genes are TRBV11-2 and TRBJ2-1; tentatively, D is TRBD2 (6 bases). Germline values: CDR1 SGHAT, CDR2 FQNNGV. V lost 1 base and J lost 1, with 8 bases in between. The CDR3 sequence is 15 residues long. CDR3 in amino acids: CASSLVGGSYNEQFF. As DNA, the CDR3 is TGTGCCAGCAGCTTAGTCGGGGGTTCCTACAATGAGCAGTTCTTC.

The chain couples TRBV30 to TRBJ1-3; D uncertain. V lost 4 bases to trimming and J lost 6 bases, with 7 bases between them. The CDR3 consists of 11 residues. Germline V lookup: CDR1 GTSNPN, CDR2 SVGIG (reference sequence). CDR3 region: CAWNFLNTIYF. The CDR3 coding sequence is TGTGCCTGGAACTTTTTAAACACCATATATTTT.

The rearrangement links TRBV27 to TRBJ1-2; D is unclear. Deletions cut 3 bases from V and 7 bases from J, with 15 bases between. The germline V gene has CDR1 MNHEY and CDR2 SMNVEV (reference sequence). The CDR3 has 14 amino acids. The CDR3 DNA reads TGTGCCAGCAGTTTCCGAGAAATGGATCGTGGCTACACCTTC. Translating gives CASSFREMDRGYTF.

This chain joins TRBV28 and TRBJ1-1; a possible D gene is TRBD1 (5 bases). Deletions cut 7 bases from V and 3 bases from J, with 15 bases between. CDR3 length: 14 amino acids. Germline V gene sequence: CDR1 MDHEN, CDR2 SYDVKM. In DNA form, the CDR3 reads TGTGCCAGCACGCCCGGGACTTATTACACTGAAGCTTTCTTT. Amino acid sequence: CASTPGTYYTEAFF. The full variable domain, rest sourced from reference TRBV28 and TRBJ1-1, is DVKVTQSSRYLVKRTGEKVFLECVQDMDHENMFWYRQDPGLGLRLIYFSYDVKMKEKGDIPEGYSVSREKKERFSLILESASTNQTSMYLCASTPGTYYTEAFFGQGTRLTVV.

The V call is TRBV5-4, the J call TRBJ2-3; 11 bases are shared with TRBD1. Germline trimming cut 3 bases from V and 7 bases from J; bases unmatched to any gene: 4. Germline CDR1 reads SGHNT; CDR2 reads YYREEE (reference sequence). The CDR3 has 14 residues. CDR3 amino acids: CASSWDRGTYTQYF. The CDR3 region has the DNA TGTGCCAGCAGCTGGGACAGGGGGACCTATACGCAGTATTTT.

J is TRBJ1-1 and V is TRBV5-1, with D possibly TRBD1 on 5 matching bases. Trimming stripped 7 bases from V and 0 bases from J, with 13 bases between. Germline-derived CDR1 and CDR2 are SGHRS and YFSETQ. This CDR3 contains 14 residues. CDR3 protein: CASGPRDLNTEAFF. The CDR3, as DNA: TGCGCCAGCGGCCCCAGGGACCTGAACACTGAAGCTTTCTTT.

The chain combines TRBV13 with TRBJ2-5; 12 nucleotides agree with TRBD2. The CDR3 has 16 amino acids. Germline-derived CDR1 and CDR2 are PRHDT and FYEKMQ (reference sequence). V lost 2 bases and J lost 2; bases outside the gene matches: 3. The CDR3 loop is CASSLTLAGGQETQYF. DNA of the CDR3: TGTGCCAGCAGCTTAACCCTAGCGGGAGGGCAAGAGACCCAGTACTTC.

Points on this clone: One base away lies a much larger clone, so this may be a sequencing read error. Within the sample, other DNA sequences also encode this same CDR3. The gene calls are TRBV11-2 and TRBJ2-7; D gene unclear. This CDR3 has 13 residues. V lost 6 bases and J lost 0, with 9 bases in between. CDR1 and CDR2 from the germline V gene are SGHAT and FQNNGV. The CDR3 bases are TGTGCCAGCAGTTTCGGCGGCTCCTACGAGCAGTACTTC. Its protein is CASSFGGSYEQYF.

The chain has TRBV13 and TRBJ2-1; no reliable D call. Germline V CDR1 and CDR2: PRHDT, FYEKMQ (reference sequence). This CDR3 is built from 12 residues. The V and J ends lost 6 bases and 5 bases respectively, with 8 bases between them. CDR3 residues: CASSSQHNEQFF. The CDR3 nucleotides are TGTGCCAGCAGTTCCCAACACAATGAGCAGTTCTTC.

The chain is built from TRBV5-1 and TRBJ2-7; TRBD1 aligns across 8 bases. Germline-derived CDR1 and CDR2 are SGHRS and YFSETQ. V dropped 4 bases and J dropped 0; count of bases not matched to a gene: 6. The length of the CDR3 is 15 residues. Here the CDR3 reads CASSLGTGDSYEQYF. The CDR3 bases are TGCGCCAGCAGCCTAGGGACAGGTGACTCCTACGAGCAGTACTTC.

The CDR3 loop reads CASSGPDGFYGYTF. Written as DNA, the CDR3 is TGCGCCAGCAGCGGCCCGGACGGATTCTATGGCTACACCTTC. This sequence joins TRBV5-1 and TRBJ1-2; D ambiguous. Germline CDR1 is SGHRS and CDR2 is YFSETQ. V gave up 4 bases and J gave up 4 bases, with 14 bases separating them. CDR3 length equals 14 residues.

The rearrangement uses TRBV27 and TRBJ1-2; TRBD1 matches 7 bases. The V and J ends lost 8 bases and 8 bases, in that order; junction bases with no gene match: 8. The V gene's germline CDR1 is MNHEY and CDR2 SMNVEV (reference sequence). The CDR3 totals 12 residues. The CDR3 nucleotides are TGTGCCAGCGGCGAGACAGGGCGAGGCTACACCTTC. Protein: CASGETGRGYTF.

This chain uses TRBV7-2 with TRBJ2-5, with D perhaps given as TRBD1 or TRBD2 (5 bases each). V lost 2 bases to trimming and J lost 5 bases, with 15 bases between them. Germline-derived CDR1 and CDR2 are SGHTA and FQGNSA. The length of the CDR3 is 15 residues. CDR3 sequence reads: CASSLTVGRGETQYF. CDR3 DNA sequence: TGTGCCAGCAGCTTAACGGTGGGACGAGGGGAGACCCAGTACTTC.

This clone was detected only once. This sequence joins TRBV4-1 and TRBJ1-2; D is uncertain. The V gene's germline CDR1 is MGHRA and CDR2 YSYEKL. V was pared by 0 bases and J by 2 bases, with 16 bases between. The CDR3 has 17 amino acids. For the CDR3, the DNA is TGCGCCAGCAGCCAAGATCCGGACCCTAACCTCAACTATGGCTACACCTTC. This codes for CASSQDPDPNLNYGYTF.

The chain uses TRBV4-1 and TRBJ2-7; either TRBD1 or TRBD2 may supply D (5 bases each). CDR1 is MGHRA, CDR2 YSYEKL, per germline. The V end lost 0 bases, the J end lost 0 bases, and 15 bases lay between the germline ends. The length of the CDR3 is 17 residues. The CDR3 region has the DNA TGCGCCAGCAGCCAAGAAGATGGGACGGAGAGCTCCTACGAGCAGTACTTC. Its translation: CASSQEDGTESSYEQYF.

The gene calls are TRBV7-2 and TRBJ2-5; 7 positions agree with TRBD2. The CDR3 is made up of 15 amino acids. Unmatched junction bases numbered 10, after V lost 8 bases and J lost 1 base. Per the germline V gene, CDR1 is SGHTA and CDR2 is FQGNSA. CDR3 residues: CASGEAGRPQETQYF. The CDR3 region has the DNA TGTGCCAGCGGGGAAGCGGGGAGGCCCCAAGAGACCCAGTACTTC.

The chain couples TRBV5-1 to TRBJ2-1, with TRBD2 identical over 7 bases. CDR1 and CDR2 (germline): SGHRS, YFSETQ. The CDR3 runs 13 residues. The trim removed 3 bases at V and 9 bases at J, leaving 6 bases unmatched. CDR3 region: CASSWGRAFEQFF. DNA for the CDR3: TGCGCCAGCAGCTGGGGGAGGGCCTTTGAGCAGTTCTTC.

The rearrangement links TRBV12-5 to TRBJ2-2, with unresolved D. Germline V lookup: CDR1 LGHNT, CDR2 FRNRAP. There are 14 residues in the CDR3. V lost 4 bases, J lost 6 bases, and 12 bases lay in between. CDR3 in amino acids: CASGSSTDAGELFF. The CDR3 DNA sequence: TGTGCTAGTGGTTCCTCGACGGATGCCGGGGAGCTGTTTTTT.

The gene calls are TRBV29-1 and TRBJ2-7; D perhaps matches TRBD1 (6 bases). Germline CDR1 SQVTM, CDR2 ANQGSEA. The V end lost 7 bases, the J end lost 7 bases, and 14 bases lay between the germline ends. This CDR3 comprises 11 residues. CDR3 region: CSAWDTWEQYF. The CDR3 DNA sequence: TGCAGCGCCTGGGACACCTGGGAGCAGTACTTC.